The clone carrying this T cell receptor (beta chain) was counted only a few times. The antigen remains undetermined. J was trimmed by 4 bases and V by 0 bases; bases with no gene match: 7. The CDR3 is 16 amino acids. CDR1 is LGHNA and CDR2 is YNFKEQ in the germline V gene. This sample is part of a study of beta chain features in type 1 diabetes. Study information: The patient and healthy donor groups were comparable for age, gender and cell yields.

Study-wide results and limits: A pattern of fewer insertions and more deletions at VDJ junctions was seen in type 1 diabetes patients.

Expressed TCRB transcripts were sequenced because the isolated RNA had all been reverse transcribed beforehand. Approximately 3.5 million reads, on average, came from each naive, central memory and regulatory T cell sample. The data were produced by immunoSEQ multiplex PCR, yet TCRdb's version contains in-frame clones alone and is incomplete. The sample lists roughly 310,000 clones, 11% seen once, with about 0.015% in the top ten. The TCR was taken from a woman aged 30 to 39 in good health. The J gene is TRBJ2-3, the V gene TRBV4-2, with TRBD2 identical over 7 bases. Specimen: naive CD4+ T cells from blood. The DNA for the CDR3 is TGTGCCAGCAGCCAAGATCTTGTAGCGGGCGCAGATACGCAGTATTTT. Encoded protein: CASSQDLVAGADTQYF.